The entry below describes one T cell receptor beta chain. Which antigen it targets is not known. Nothing much larger sits one base from this clone, and base qualities are not available. Relative to germline, V is 8 bases shorter and J is 2 bases shorter, with 13 bases between their ends. From the cysteine up to the phenylalanine, the CDR3 has a length of 13 residues. CDR3 DNA is the only sequence kept; it has 39 bases, read in frame from the first base. CDR1 is given as MDHEN and CDR2 as SYDVKM, both from the germline V gene. This record belongs to a study of OX40 agonist ivuxolimab in advanced cancers. About the full investigation: Ivuxolimab was a fully human IgG2 agonistic monoclonal antibody targeting the costimulatory receptor OX40 (CD134). Partial responses were achieved by three dose-escalation patients, of whom one had hepatocellular carcinoma and two had cutaneous melanoma. Among the roughly 52 dose-escalation patients, around 19 had hepatocellular carcinoma, approximately 15 melanoma, 9 renal cell carcinoma and 9 head and neck cancer. The paper covers the monotherapy dose-escalation part of the phase I ivuxolimab trial, which included N of about 50 patients. The purpose of peripheral TCRbeta sequencing was to test whether ivuxolimab changed TCR sequence diversity and led to clonal T-cell expansion. In the dose-escalation cohort, over 65% of patients were male, and the mean age was approximately 60 years, with a range of about 23 to 85. Prior anti-PD-1, anti-PD-L1 or anti-CTLA-4 therapy was permitted, and 40% to 50% of dose-escalation patients had received checkpoint inhibitors. Intravenous ivuxolimab was administered to patients every 2 weeks at six dose levels: 0.01, 0.1, 0.3, 1.5, 3 and 10 mg/kg. General findings and caveats noted by the study authors: In partial responders in the 0.1-3.0 mg/kg groups, normalized peripheral clonal expansion was found to be among the lowest, especially among CD8+ T cells. The antigen specificity of the clonally expanded peripheral T cells was not determined. After ivuxolimab, expanded clones were on average more numerous among CD8+ T cells than among CD4+ T cells. Low levels of normalized T-cell clonal expansion were also shown by some nonresponding patients. At doses of 0.1 to 3.0 mg/kg, clonal expansion of both CD4+ and CD8+ T cells in blood was seen between baseline and week 6.

The trial excluded patients who had a history of autoimmune disease or who were on systemic immunosuppression. In every dose cohort, peripheral blood was drawn for TCR sequencing at baseline, cycle 4 day 1, and cycle 7 day 1. The samples were drawn from a first-in-human, open-label, multicenter phase I dose-escalation trial of ivuxolimab. The trial enrolled adults with locally advanced or metastatic head and neck squamous cell, hepatocellular, melanoma or renal cell carcinoma. Before TCR sequencing, CD4+ T cells and CD8+ T cells from peripheral blood were sorted into separate populations. For sequencing of the TCRbeta CDR3 region, genomic DNA was extracted from the sorted cells. TCRbeta CDR3 regions were sequenced using the immunoSEQ Assay. TCRdb stores this immuneACCESS table with in-frame sequences only. Part of the clones is absent; in the studies checked, under half of the shortfall reflects unresolved V genes, and no reason is known for the rest. This sample gives some 100,000 clones in total; 90% of them show up just once. Of the sample, approximately 0.34% is held by the ten largest clones.

The V and J segments used are TRBV28 and TRBJ2-7, with the D call tentatively TRBD1 or TRBD2, each fitting 5 bases. The sequence was collected from an adult with an advanced solid tumor such as melanoma, head and neck, liver or kidney cancer. The sequenced sample was CD4+ or CD8+ T cells sorted from blood, obtained in a trial of the OX40 agonist ivuxolimab. The nucleotides read TGTGCCAGCGTCGGGGACGTCCCCTACGAGCAGTACTTC. Translated, it gives CASVGDVPYEQYF. With the rest looked up from the reference TRBV28 and TRBJ2-7 genes rather than sequenced, the full variable domain is DVKVTQSSRYLVKRTGEKVFLECVQDMDHENMFWYRQDPGLGLRLIYFSYDVKMKEKGDIPEGYSVSREKKERFSLILESASTNQTSMYLCASVGDVPYEQYFGPGTRLTVT.